The sequence of this TCR beta chain was determined in a study of immune characteristics of hereditary and idiopathic chronic pancreatitis. Background for the entire study: Local pancreatic immune cells and TCRbeta repertoires were profiled in hereditary and idiopathic chronic pancreatitis and were compared with control organ donor pancreases. The gDNA-based approach was selected because the approach required minimal in vitro experimental manipulation of T cells infiltrating the pancreas. In total, 4 or 5 control pancreases, roughly seven hereditary chronic pancreatitis pancreases and roughly 6 idiopathic chronic pancreatitis pancreases underwent TCRbeta sequencing. What the study reported, not specific to this receptor: Both chronic pancreatitis groups showed significantly increased TCRbeta repertoire diversity and reduced clonality versus controls. Among about 13 chronic pancreatitis patients, a positive correlation was found between numbers of productive TCR rearrangements and disease severity scores. Because patient tissue could be obtained only at the time of TPIAT, immune findings may have been influenced by differences in disease duration. The study did not include chronic pancreatitis caused by alcohol use. Vbeta-Jbeta gene family usage, including TRBV10, TRBV19, TRBV23 and TRBV5, differed between hereditary and idiopathic chronic pancreatitis.

The CDR3, from cysteine to phenylalanine, totals 15 residues. CDR3 DNA is the only sequence kept; it has 45 bases, read in frame from the first base. Germline trimming amounts to 2 bases on V and 2 bases on J, with 1 as the count of junction bases outside the gene matches. CDR1 and CDR2 are read off the germline V gene as MRHNA and SNTAGT. Library creation used the immunoSEQ multiplex PCR assay. The TCRbeta CDR3 region and neighboring sequences were amplified from pancreatic genomic DNA and then sequenced. On the authors' methods: Repertoire diversity was assessed as a mean normalized Shannon-Wiener index, and productive clonality and productive rearrangement counts were also measured. Control and chronic pancreatitis repertoire metrics were compared with the nonparametric Mann-Whitney U test. A shared clonotype was defined as a CDR3beta sequence with the same amino acid composition and length across subjects. The source is immuneACCESS, and TCRdb retained only in-frame sequences with V and J called. Part of the clones is not carried over; for the studies checked, unresolved V genes explain less than half of this, and the remainder is unexplained. The D gene and trimming were derived from the DNA, and the V and J assignments and clone size from that table. The sample table lists around 9,400 clones, about four fifths of them with a count of one. The top ten clonotypes cover more than 13% of the sample.

Chronic pancreatitis pancreas tissue was obtained from patients undergoing total pancreatectomy with islet autotransplantation (TPIAT). Included chronic pancreatitis patients had no known history of diabetes. Genomic DNA was extracted directly from bulk pancreas tissue, without T cell sorting, for TCRbeta sequencing. Idiopathic chronic pancreatitis patients had no particular identified cause of disease. Pancreas tissues were collected consecutively from patients and organ donors at two US centers. Remarks on this clone: Its antigen has not been determined. No quality values exist for individual bases; no much larger clone is one base distant.

Sequenced input: pancreas tissue with idiopathic chronic pancreatitis. The cell subset or site tag for this specimen amounts to: chronic pancreatitis without an identified cause. The sequence derives from a human donor with chronic pancreatitis. The V and J segments used are TRBV6-4 and TRBJ2-3; a stretch of 10 junction bases matches TRBD2. The CDR3 has the sequence CASSDSGGATDTQYF. The bases are TGTGCCAGCAGTGACAGCGGGGGGGCCACAGATACGCAGTATTTT.